The rows below give T cell receptor beta chains drawn from one sample of a study of breast tumors, draining lymph nodes, adjacent tissues. TCRdb re-called the multiplex PCR reads through MiXCR, storing one row per CDR3 protein. The top ten clones hold around 1% of a sample with under 350,000 distinct CDR3 sequences, around 31% of them seen once. Material for sequencing was axillary lymph node tissue. These receptors were taken from a female donor with breast cancer. Some clones in this sample may be carry-over from other donors' samples. Both conserved end residues are part of each CDR3. Each record gives: D gene, V gene, J gene, clone size, CDR3 length, CDR3 DNA, CDR3 protein. The D gene is left open where the match is weak. Some rows have no size entry. The others give once, few or many, or a class for an expanded clone.

-	TRBV7-2	TRBJ2-3	many	16	TGTGCCAGCAGCTCCCCCAGCCAGGGGCACACAGATACGCAGTATTTT	CASSSPSQGHTDTQYF
TRBD2	TRBV3-1	TRBJ2-1	few	16	TGTGCCAGCAGCCCGCAAATAGCGGGGCCGCCCAATGAGCAGTTCTTC	CASSPQIAGPPNEQFF
-	TRBV5-1	TRBJ1-2	many	15	TGCGCCAGCAGCTTGCGGGCCGACCCTAACTATGGCTACACCTTC	CASSLRADPNYGYTF
TRBD2	TRBV28	TRBJ2-5	-	15	TGTGCCAGCAGCTCCCTAGCGGGACAGAAAGAGACCCAGTACTTC	CASSSLAGQKETQYF
-	TRBV6-1	TRBJ1-3	-	16	TGTGCCAGCAGTGAGGCAGGGCACTTCTCTGGAAACACCATATATTTT	CASSEAGHFSGNTIYF
-	TRBV12-3/TRBV12-4	TRBJ2-7	many	12	TGTGCCAGCAGTAACTCCAGGGGCGAGCAGTACTTC	CASSNSRGEQYF
-	TRBV7-8	TRBJ2-7	many	13	TGTGCCAGCAGATCCACAGGGTCCTACGAGCAGTACTTC	CASRSTGSYEQYF
TRBD2	TRBV15	TRBJ2-3	many	14	TGTGCCACCCTAACTAGCGGGAGTACAGATACGCAGTATTTT	CATLTSGSTDTQYF
TRBD1	TRBV19	TRBJ1-5	many	15	TGTGCCAGTAGCTCCGGGACAGGGCCCAGGCAGCCCCAGCATTTT	CASSSGTGPRQPQHF
-	TRBV7-2	TRBJ2-2	many	14	TGTGCCAGCAGCTTAGGAGTAAACACCGGGGAGCTGTTTTTT	CASSLGVNTGELFF
-	TRBV12-3/TRBV12-4	TRBJ1-1	-	14	TGTGCCAGCAGTTTTGTACAGGGGAACACTGAAGCTTTCTTT	CASSFVQGNTEAFF
TRBD1	TRBV7-8	TRBJ2-5	many	17	TGTGCCAGCAGCTTACCGGGTGGAACAGGGGGCGGTAGGACCCAGTACTTC	CASSLPGGTGGGRTQYF
-	TRBV14	TRBJ2-1	many	16	TGTGCCAGCAGCCAAGTAGACGGGGGTCCCTACAATGAGCAGTTCTTC	CASSQVDGGPYNEQFF
-	TRBV12-3/TRBV12-4	TRBJ1-5	many	14	TGTGCCAGCAGTTACCAGGGGAGCAATCAGCCCCAGCATTTT	CASSYQGSNQPQHF
-	TRBV20-1	TRBJ1-5	many	16	TGCAGTGCTACCCCCCTGTTCCTCTCGGGCAATCAGCCCCAGCATTTT	CSATPLFLSGNQPQHF
-	TRBV5-1	TRBJ2-7	many	12	TGCGCCAGCAGCCCGGACGCTTACGAGCAGTACTTC	CASSPDAYEQYF
-	TRBV28	TRBJ1-5	few	14	TGTGCCAGCAGTCGATATCGGTTAAATCAGCCCCAGCATTTT	CASSRYRLNQPQHF
TRBD2	TRBV20-1	TRBJ2-1	-	14	TGCAGTGCTCGGACTAGCGGGCCTAACAATGAGCAGTTCTTC	CSARTSGPNNEQFF
-	TRBV20-1	TRBJ2-7	many	12	TGCAGTGCTAGTGATAACTCCTACGAGCAGTACTTC	CSASDNSYEQYF
TRBD2	TRBV5-1	TRBJ2-5	-	20	TGCGCCAGCAGCTTTCCCGGGACTAGCGGGAACGGAGGATCGGTAGAGACCCAGTACTTT	CASSFPGTSGNGGSVETQYF
-	TRBV19	TRBJ1-2	many	12	TGTGCCAGTAGCGGACAGACTTATGGCTACACCTTC	CASSGQTYGYTF
-	TRBV19	TRBJ1-6	few	15	TGTGCTAGAGCCCACTCGGGGAAGGGAAATTCACCCCTCCACTTT	CARAHSGKGNSPLHF
-	TRBV9	TRBJ2-5	many	13	TGTGCCAGCAGCCCTGAACCTCAAGAGACCCAGTACTTC	CASSPEPQETQYF
-	TRBV2	TRBJ2-2	many	13	TGTGCCAGCGACCCGGGGTCCCCCGGGGAGCTGTTTTTT	CASDPGSPGELFF
TRBD1	TRBV30	TRBJ2-2	-	15	TGTGCCTGGAGTGTTCGGACAGGGAACACCGGGGAGCTGTTTTTT	CAWSVRTGNTGELFF
-	TRBV7-2	TRBJ2-2	few	12	TGTGCCAGCAGTAAGAACACCGGGGAGCCGTTTTTT	CASSKNTGEPFF
TRBD2	TRBV6-2/TRBV6-3	TRBJ2-7	-	13	TGTGCCAGCAGTATACTAGCGGGGGGTGGGCAGTACTTC	CASSILAGGGQYF
TRBD2	TRBV7-9	TRBJ2-2	-	15	TGTGCCAGCAGCTTAGTTAGCGGGGGAGTGGGCGAGCTGTTTTTT	CASSLVSGGVGELFF
-	TRBV29-1	TRBJ2-3	-	13	TGCAGCCAAGATGCTGGCCTAGTCTATACGCAGTATTTT	CSQDAGLVYTQYF
-	TRBV20-1	TRBJ1-5	many	14	TGCAGTGCTAGTTACGACTTATTCAATCAGCCCCAGCATTTT	CSASYDLFNQPQHF
TRBD1	TRBV6-5	TRBJ1-2	many	16	TGTGCCAGCAGTTACGGACCCAGACAGGGGGCGCATGGCTACACCTTC	CASSYGPRQGAHGYTF
-	TRBV2	TRBJ1-1	few	12	TGTGCCAGCAGTGGGGGGATGCGTGAAGCTTTCTTT	CASSGGMREAFF
TRBD2	TRBV2	TRBJ2-7	many	14	TGTGCCAGCAGTGGGGGGGGGGAAGTCCACGAGCAGTACTTC	CASSGGGEVHEQYF
-	TRBV7-9	TRBJ1-5	-	13	TGTGCCAGCAGCTTAGACCTTAATCAGCCCCAGCATTTT	CASSLDLNQPQHF
-	TRBV5-1	TRBJ1-1	-	14	TGCGCCAGCAGCTTGGTACAGGAGAACGCTGAAGCTTTCTTT	CASSLVQENAEAFF
TRBD1	TRBV10-3	TRBJ2-7	-	14	TGTGCCATCAGTAGCAAAACAGGGGTCTACGAGCAGTACTTC	CAISSKTGVYEQYF
TRBD1	TRBV6-6	TRBJ2-2	many	16	TGTGCCAGCAGTGAAGGGGGCGAGCTGAACACCGGGGAGCTGTTTTTT	CASSEGGELNTGELFF
TRBD1	TRBV12-3/TRBV12-4	TRBJ2-7	many	11	TGTGCCAGCAAGGGGGCCGCTAAGCAGTACTTC	CASKGAAKQYF
-	TRBV6-1	TRBJ2-5	-	15	TGTGCCAGCAGTGAAGCTTGGGGACCCCAAGAGACCCAGTACTTC	CASSEAWGPQETQYF
-	TRBV6-1	TRBJ1-5	-	18	TGTGCCAGCAGTGACACCCTTCGGGGGTTGTATAGCAATCAGCCCCAGCATTTT	CASSDTLRGLYSNQPQHF
-	TRBV11-3	TRBJ2-7	few	15	TGTGCCAGCAGCTTAGAGGGGTGGCGGGACCAGGAGCAGTACTTC	CASSLEGWRDQEQYF
TRBD1	TRBV12-3/TRBV12-4	TRBJ1-4	many	14	TGTGCCAGCAGTTTTACCGGGACAGGGGGAAAACTGTTTTTT	CASSFTGTGGKLFF
-	TRBV12-3/TRBV12-4	TRBJ2-5	many	14	TGTGCCAGCAGTTCACTAGAGTATCGGGAGACCCAGTACTTC	CASSSLEYRETQYF
TRBD2	TRBV5-5	TRBJ2-5	many	14	TGTGCCAGCAGCTTGGGGGGACTACAAGAGACCCAGTACTTC	CASSLGGLQETQYF
-	TRBV7-8	TRBJ1-4	many	15	TGTGCCAGCAGCTACGGGCGGGGAGGGAGGGAAAAACTGTTTTTT	CASSYGRGGREKLFF
-	TRBV14	TRBJ2-3	-	12	TGTGCCAGCAGCCAAGCCCCAGATACGCAGTATTTT	CASSQAPDTQYF
TRBD2	TRBV20-1	TRBJ2-7	many	13	TGCAGTGCCCTAGCGGGAGATCCCTACGAGCAGTACTTC	CSALAGDPYEQYF
-	TRBV6-5	TRBJ1-1	-	14	TGTGCCAGCAGCCGAGGACAGCTGAACACTGAAGCTTTCTTT	CASSRGQLNTEAFF
-	TRBV20-1	TRBJ2-7	many	12	TGCAGTGCTATCCGGGGGACCTACGAGCAGTACTTC	CSAIRGTYEQYF
-	TRBV10-3	TRBJ1-3	-	17	TGTGCCATCAGTGGCCCTGGGAGGTTGTGCTCTGGAAACACCATATATTTT	CAISGPGRLCSGNTIYF
-	TRBV27	TRBJ2-3	-	16	TGTGCCAGCAGGGACCCACGGCGCCCCGGGGCAGATACGCAGTATTTT	CASRDPRRPGADTQYF